Reported below is one T cell receptor beta chain. Its antigen remains unidentified. This record belongs to a study of B cell selection in AIRE deficiency. Whole-study results and caveats: Shared Treg sequences had shorter CDR3s, biased toward rearrangements with few non-templated insertions. Approximately 31% of healthy-shared Treg sequences were found among patient Tconv cells. Only 8.5% to 9.5% of 3,500 to 4,500 shared Treg sequences were patient-specific; 31.6% healthy-specific.

Profiled with immunoSEQ multiplex PCR; TCRdb holds only in-frame clones, not every one. Among tens of thousands of clones, around 97% were seen once, and the ten largest hold roughly 0.22%. Germline V CDR1 and CDR2: SGHTS, YDEGEE. V lost 4 bases, J lost 0 bases, and 11 bases lay in between. This CDR3 region has 15 residues. Conventional CD4 T cells were sorted as CD4+CD127+ cells. V is TRBV5-8 and J is TRBJ2-1, with D maybe TRBD1 (6 bases). The sample consisted of conventional CD4+ T cells sorted from PBMCs. The TCR was taken from a human donor with AIRE deficiency. The CDR3 sequence is CASSHGQISYNEQFF. The CDR3, as DNA: TGTGCCAGCAGCCACGGACAGATCTCCTACAATGAGCAGTTCTTC.